Listed here are 31 T cell receptor beta chains from one sample, sequenced in a study of blood T cells in healthy people across ages. Through a sample-barcoded 5' primer and a J-beta primer mix, a second PCR was run for roughly 6 to 11 cycles. From the 5' RACE reads, TCRdb called clonotypes with MiXCR, one entry per CDR3 protein. The table shows 720,000 or so distinct CDR3 sequences, with about 43% occurring only once. Source material: blood. The receptors come from a man aged 80 or over in good health.

This chain connects TRBV6-1 to TRBJ1-1; TRBD1 might be the D (5 bases). V was cut by 3 bases and J by 3 bases, with 11 bases left in between. In germline, CDR1 is MNHNS, CDR2 SASEGT. This CDR3 is 14 amino acids long. CDR3 region: CASSDAGDDTEAFF. Written as DNA, the CDR3 is TGTGCCAGCAGTGACGCGGGGGACGACACTGAAGCTTTCTTT.

In this sample, this clonotype turned up a few times. J is TRBJ2-7 and V is TRBV24-1; D is possibly TRBD2 (6 bases). Trimming took 4 bases from V and 2 from J, leaving 11 bases between them. The germline CDR1 and CDR2 sequences are KGHDR and SFDVKD. This CDR3 is 14 amino acids long. The CDR3 is CATSDGGPTYEQYF. The CDR3 coding sequence is TGTGCCACCAGTGACGGGGGACCGACCTACGAGCAGTACTTC.

The chain joins TRBV23-1 to TRBJ2-5; perhaps TRBD1 as D (6 bases). The J call may not be correct, given that the DNA end is closer to TRBJ2-1. TRBV23-1 is reported as an ORF; its role is uncertain. CDR3 length: 15 residues. The CDR3 loop reads CASSRTGSGQETQFF. The CDR3 bases are TGCGCCAGCAGTCGAACAGGGTCGGGCCAAGAGACCCAGTTCTTC.

This rearrangement joins TRBV10-3 to TRBJ2-5; 8 bases map to TRBD1. Trimming removed 6 bases from V and 4 bases from J; junction bases left unmatched: 7. The CDR3 is 14 residues long. From germline, CDR1 is ENHRY and CDR2 SYGVKD. CDR3 sequence: CAISPQGGTETQYF. CDR3 coding DNA: TGTGCCATCAGCCCACAGGGGGGAACAGAGACCCAGTACTTC.

The V call is TRBV9, the J call TRBJ2-7, with TRBD1 identical over 7 bases. Germline assignment: CDR1 SGDLS and CDR2 YYNGEE. The CDR3 consists of 14 residues. With V trimmed by 0 bases and J by 2 bases, 2 bases remained unmatched. CDR3 loop: CASSVETGAYEQYF. The CDR3 DNA reads as TGTGCCAGCAGCGTAGAAACAGGGGCCTACGAGCAGTACTTC.

The chain uses TRBV7-9 and TRBJ1-1; no clear D. The CDR3 spans 13 residues. V lost 3 bases to trimming and J lost 1 base, with 6 bases between them. CDR1 is SEHNR and CDR2 is FQNEAQ in the germline V gene (reference sequence). CDR3 residues: CASSLKQNTEAFF. The CDR3 DNA reads as TGTGCCAGCAGCTTGAAACAGAACACTGAAGCTTTCTTT.

The J gene is TRBJ2-1, the V gene TRBV6-2 or TRBV6-3; 9 bases line up with TRBD2. This CDR3 is built from 15 residues. V lost 2 bases and J lost 10; bases outside the gene matches: 9. CDR1 MNHEY and CDR2 SVGEGT come from the germline V gene. CDR3 protein: CASSYVGRGGLEQFF. The CDR3, as DNA: TGTGCCAGCAGTTACGTCGGGCGGGGGGGCTTAGAGCAGTTCTTC.

This clonotype was found many times. V and J are TRBV4-3 and TRBJ2-4, with D possibly matching TRBD1 (6 bases). Looked up from germline, CDR1 is LGHNA and CDR2 is YSLEER. V was shortened by 0 bases and J by 11 bases, with 14 bases between the two germline ends. The CDR3 runs 14 residues. This CDR3 is CASSQDYEDSLQYF. The CDR3 DNA follows: TGCGCCAGCAGCCAAGATTATGAGGACAGCCTTCAGTACTTC.

This clonotype was detected a few times. The chain links TRBV27 to TRBJ2-1; 14 bases agree with TRBD2. V lost 3 bases to trimming and J lost 6 bases; unmatched junction nucleotides: 7. CDR1 MNHEY and CDR2 SMNVEV come from the germline V gene (reference sequence). The CDR3 extends over 17 amino acids. The CDR3 bases are TGTGCCAGCAGTTTCCCGGGACTAGCGGGGGTCATCAATGAGCAGTTCTTC. Translation: CASSFPGLAGVINEQFF.

The J gene is TRBJ2-5, the V gene TRBV18, with 9 bases aligning to TRBD1. With the DNA end fitting TRBJ2-1 better, the J assignment may be wrong. This CDR3 spans 15 amino acids. Germline V CDR1 and CDR2: KGHSH, LQKENI. CDR3 sequence reads: CASSQWTGEGDRQFF. The CDR3 coding sequence is TGTGCCAGCTCACAATGGACAGGGGAAGGTGATAGGCAGTTCTTC.

J is TRBJ2-7 and V is TRBV6-5; D is perhaps TRBD1 (6 bases). V was clipped by 4 bases and J by 1 base, with 20 bases between them. Germline V CDR1 and CDR2: MNHEY, SVGAGI. The CDR3 loop spans 17 amino acids. This CDR3 is CASSSGLSAGTSYEQYF. DNA of the CDR3: TGTGCCAGCAGTTCGGGTTTGTCCGCCGGGACATCCTACGAGCAGTACTTC.

The chain uses TRBV13 and TRBJ1-2; TRBD1 matches at 7 bases. Germline V gives CDR1 PRHDT, CDR2 FYEKMQ (reference sequence). This CDR3 has 14 residues. Trimming at V came to 3 bases and at J to 8 bases, leaving 9 bases not matched to a gene. CDR3: CASSFDTGDFGYTF. The DNA for the CDR3 is TGTGCCAGCAGCTTTGACACAGGGGATTTCGGCTACACCTTC.

The sample holds a few counts of this clonotype. The rearrangement joins TRBV20-1 to TRBJ2-6, with a weak D call TRBD1 (6 bases). Germline lookup yields CDR1 DFQATT and CDR2 SNEGSKA (reference sequence). The CDR3 is 14 amino acids. V was clipped by 4 bases and J by 2 bases, with 9 bases between them. The CDR3 DNA sequence: TGCAGTGCTAAGGGGACACCTGGGGCCAACGTCCTGACTTTC. Protein product: CSAKGTPGANVLTF.

The sample holds a few counts of this clonotype. V usage is TRBV5-8 and J usage is TRBJ1-2, with 9 bases aligning to TRBD1. This CDR3 is 15 amino acids long. Looked up from germline, CDR1 is SGHTS and CDR2 is YDEGEE. The ends lost 0 bases at V and 7 bases at J; junction bases unmatched: 7. In DNA, the CDR3 is TGTGCCAGCAGCTTGGGAAGGACAGGGGTTCGTGGCTACACCTTC. Its protein is CASSLGRTGVRGYTF. The full variable domain, with the rest looked up from reference TRBV5-8 and TRBJ1-2, is EAGVTQSPTHLIKTRGQQATLRCSPISGHTSVYWYQQALGLGLQFLLWYDEGEERNRGNFPPRFSGRQFPNYSSELNVNALELEDSALYLCASSLGRTGVRGYTFGSGTRLTVV.

This chain uses TRBV7-6 with TRBJ2-1, with 13 bases aligning to TRBD2. The CDR3 loop spans 17 amino acids. Germline values: CDR1 SGHVS, CDR2 FNYEAQ. The J segment lost 3 bases and the V segment lost 5 bases, leaving 7 bases of the junction unmatched. The CDR3 reads CASSQLAGGLNYNEQFF. The CDR3 DNA follows: TGTGCCAGCAGCCAACTAGCGGGAGGGCTGAACTACAATGAGCAGTTCTTC.

This chain connects TRBV20-1 to TRBJ2-5; D is undetermined. Germline V lookup: CDR1 DFQATT, CDR2 SNEGSKA (reference sequence). Trimming cost V 6 bases and J 0 bases, with 11 bases left between them. This CDR3 is 13 amino acids long. In nucleotides, the CDR3 is TGCAGTGCCCCTTTTGGTTACCAAGAGACCCAGTACTTC. Residues: CSAPFGYQETQYF.

The chain uses TRBV7-9 and TRBJ2-5; 7 nucleotides line up with TRBD1. Germline CDR1 reads SEHNR; CDR2 reads FQNEAQ (reference sequence). The ends lost 5 bases at V and 2 bases at J; junction bases unmatched: 8. This CDR3 is 15 amino acids long. DNA for the CDR3: TGTGCCAGCAGCGCACAGACAGGGATACAAGAGACCCAGTACTTC. Translating gives CASSAQTGIQETQYF.

Worth noting for this clonotype: One end of the junction fails to match germline, which may point to a read error. The chain recombines TRBV7-2 with TRBJ2-7, with D maybe TRBD2 (6 bases). The DNA end lines up better with TRBJ2-5; the J call may be wrong. The CDR3 has 15 residues. CDR1 is SGHTA and CDR2 is FQGNSA in the germline V gene. Written as DNA, the CDR3 is TGTGCCAGCAACTTAGACCCGGGGAGGCAAGAGACCCAGTACTTC. It is translated as CASNLDPGRQETQYF.

The chain recombines TRBV6-5 with TRBJ1-2; 12 nucleotides align to TRBD1. Trimming cost V 2 bases and J 7 bases; bases outside gene matches: 5. The CDR3 is 15 residues long. The germline V gene encodes CDR1 MNHEY and CDR2 SVGAGI. This CDR3 reads CASSYGTGGVGGYTF. The CDR3 bases are TGTGCCAGCAGTTACGGGACAGGGGGCGTAGGTGGCTACACCTTC.

This clonotype has at least ten counts. The chain combines TRBV4-1 with TRBJ2-5; D is ambiguous. The CDR3 is made up of 15 amino acids. Germline-derived CDR1 and CDR2 are MGHRA and YSYEKL. The V and J ends lost 1 base and 5 bases respectively, with 14 bases between them. The DNA for the CDR3 is TGCGCCAGCAGCCAAGGAGATAGGAGTCTGGAGACCCAGTACTTC. It codes for CASSQGDRSLETQYF.

The chain has TRBV5-1 and TRBJ1-2; D ambiguous. This CDR3 is built from 15 residues. Looked up from germline, CDR1 is SGHRS and CDR2 is YFSETQ. Trimming left V 0 bases short and J 0 bases short, with 9 bases between. CDR3 sequence (DNA): TGCGCCAGCAGCTTGGAAGGAGCAACTAACTATGGCTACACCTTC. This sequence encodes CASSLEGATNYGYTF.

The gene calls are TRBV7-2 and TRBJ2-1, with D perhaps matching TRBD2 (7 bases). The length of the CDR3 is 15 residues. V was cut by 3 bases and J by 9 bases, with 18 bases left in between. Germline CDR1 SGHTA, CDR2 FQGNSA. The DNA for the CDR3 is TGTGCCAGCAGCTTCGACGGACGGGGGGCTTCTGAGCAGTTCTTC. Its translation: CASSFDGRGASEQFF.

The chain has TRBV5-1 and TRBJ1-4; no reliable D call. Germline V gene lookup returns CDR1 SGHRS and CDR2 YFSETQ. The CDR3 extends over 15 amino acids. V shed 0 bases and J shed 5 bases, with 11 bases lying between them. CDR3 sequence: CASSLDIALNEKLFF. The CDR3, as DNA: TGCGCCAGCAGCTTGGATATAGCGTTGAATGAAAAACTGTTTTTT.

The chain uses TRBV28 and TRBJ1-2, with TRBD1 identical over 9 bases. Trimming took 4 bases from V and 5 from J; bases not matched to a gene: 11. The CDR3 runs to 16 residues. Germline V lookup: CDR1 MDHEN, CDR2 SYDVKM. The CDR3 sequence is CASSSPQGQGNYGYTF. Written as DNA, the CDR3 is TGTGCCAGCAGTTCCCCGCAGGGACAGGGAAATTATGGCTACACCTTC.

The chain is built from TRBV7-3 and TRBJ2-7, with 10 bases matching TRBD1. The CDR3 consists of 13 residues. From germline, CDR1 is SGHTA and CDR2 FQGTGA. V shed 5 bases, J shed 6 bases, and the junction held 4 bases outside the gene matches. The CDR3 loop reads CASSRTGGGEQYF. The CDR3 bases are TGTGCCAGCAGCCGGACAGGGGGTGGCGAGCAGTACTTC.

The rearrangement joins TRBV6-1 to TRBJ2-4; 9 bases align to TRBD2. TRBJ2-7 matches the DNA end more closely, so the J call is doubtful. There are 14 residues in the CDR3. Per the germline V gene, CDR1 is MNHNS and CDR2 is SASEGT. The CDR3 bases are TGTGCCACCAGGGAGGCGGGAGGGACCTACGAGCAGTACTTC. Its protein is CATREAGGTYEQYF.

This clonotype was counted only a few times. This chain connects TRBV7-2 to TRBJ2-5; D might be TRBD1 (6 bases). This CDR3 contains 13 residues. Per germline, CDR1 SGHTA and CDR2 FQGNSA. Trimming pared 5 bases from V and 2 bases from J, leaving 9 bases between. The CDR3 DNA sequence: TGTGCCAGCAGCACGGACAGACAAGAGACCCAGTACTTC. This translates into CASSTDRQETQYF.

The chain couples TRBV6-6 to TRBJ2-4, with TRBD2 as a possible D gene (6 bases). Trimming pared 5 bases from V and 11 bases from J, leaving 22 bases between. CDR3 length equals 15 residues. Germline V lookup: CDR1 MNHNY, CDR2 SVGAGI (reference sequence). The CDR3 loop reads CASSAAFPGEGFQYF. In nucleotides, the CDR3 is TGTGCCAGCAGTGCCGCTTTTCCGGGAGAGGGATTTCAGTACTTC.

The chain links TRBV12-3 or TRBV12-4 to TRBJ1-6, with D unresolved. V shed 5 bases and J shed 4 bases, with 6 bases lying between them. This CDR3 spans 13 amino acids. The CDR3 region has the DNA TGTGCCAGCAGTGAAACGTATAATTCACCCCTCCACTTT. Amino acid sequence: CASSETYNSPLHF.

As for this clonotype: This may be a read error, as it is one base from a much larger clone. The V and J genes are TRBV29-1 and TRBJ2-7, with 11 bases fitting TRBD2. Trimming at V came to 7 bases and at J to 8 bases, leaving 7 bases not matched to a gene. Germline V gene data show CDR1 as SQVTM and CDR2 as ANQGSEA. The CDR3 covers 12 residues. The CDR3 spells CSATSGSDKQYF. DNA of the CDR3: TGCAGCGCTACTAGCGGGAGTGACAAGCAGTACTTC.

This chain connects TRBV10-3 to TRBJ1-5; 11 nucleotides match TRBD1. The CDR3 sequence is 15 residues long. The V gene end was trimmed by 6 bases and the J gene end by 7 bases; junction bases not matched to a gene: 8. The germline CDR1 and CDR2 sequences are ENHRY and SYGVKD. The CDR3 region is CAISQRTGGGQPQHF. DNA of the CDR3: TGTGCCATCAGCCAACGGACAGGGGGCGGGCAGCCCCAGCATTTT.